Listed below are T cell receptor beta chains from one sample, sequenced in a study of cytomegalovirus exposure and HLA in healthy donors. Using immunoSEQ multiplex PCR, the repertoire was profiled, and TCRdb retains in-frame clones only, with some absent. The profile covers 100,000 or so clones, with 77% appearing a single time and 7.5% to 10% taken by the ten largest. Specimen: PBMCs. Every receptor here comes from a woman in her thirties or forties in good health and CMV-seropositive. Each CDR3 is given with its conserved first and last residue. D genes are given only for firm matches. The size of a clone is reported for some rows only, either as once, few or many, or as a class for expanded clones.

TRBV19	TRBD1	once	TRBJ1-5	CASRTTGTAAGQPQHF	TGTGCCAGTAGAACCACCGGGACAGCCGCCGGGCAGCCCCAGCATTTT
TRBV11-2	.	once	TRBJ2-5	CASSFQTRQETQYF	TGTGCCAGCAGCTTCCAGACAAGACAAGAGACCCAGTACTTC
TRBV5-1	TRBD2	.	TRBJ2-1	CASSLAGVVLNEQFF	TGCGCCAGCAGCTTAGCGGGAGTCGTTTTAAATGAGCAGTTCTTC
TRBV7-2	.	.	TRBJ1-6	CASSPKSSYNSPLHF	TGTGCCAGCAGCCCCAAGAGCTCCTATAATTCACCCCTCCACTTT
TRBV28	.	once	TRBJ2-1	CASSPTLDYNEQFF	TGTGCCAGCAGTCCAACCTTAGATTACAATGAGCAGTTCTTC
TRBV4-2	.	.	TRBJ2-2	CASSHPGGPGAGGELFF	TGTGCCAGCAGCCATCCCGGGGGGCCCGGGGCGGGAGGGGAGCTGTTTTTT
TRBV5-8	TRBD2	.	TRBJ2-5	CASSWGTSGIEETQYF	TGTGCCAGCAGCTGGGGAACTAGCGGGATCGAGGAGACCCAGTACTTC
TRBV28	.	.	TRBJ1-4	CASSFVFNEKLFF	TGTGCCAGCAGTTTTGTCTTTAATGAAAAACTGTTTTTT
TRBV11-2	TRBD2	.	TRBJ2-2	CASSFLAGVSGELFF	TGTGCCAGCAGCTTCCTAGCGGGAGTTTCCGGGGAGCTGTTTTTT
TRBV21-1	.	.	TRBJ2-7	CASSKGLERGRSYEQYF	TGTGCCAGCAGCAAAGGGTTAGAGCGGGGCCGCTCCTACGAGCAGTACTTC
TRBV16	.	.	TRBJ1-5	CASRHHSGKANQPQHF	TGTGCCAGCAGGCATCATAGCGGTAAGGCCAATCAGCCCCAGCATTTT
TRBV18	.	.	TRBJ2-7	CASSPTGDSYEQYF	TGTGCCAGCTCACCGACCGGAGACAGCTACGAGCAGTACTTC
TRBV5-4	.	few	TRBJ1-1	CASSFGQNTEAFF	TGTGCCAGCAGCTTTGGACAGAACACTGAAGCTTTCTTT
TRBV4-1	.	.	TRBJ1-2	CASSQNGAGEYGYTF	TGCGCCAGCAGCCAAAACGGAGCCGGGGAGTATGGCTACACCTTC
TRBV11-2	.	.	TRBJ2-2	CASSLLRGNTGELFF	TGTGCCAGCAGCTTATTGCGAGGGAACACCGGGGAGCTGTTTTTT
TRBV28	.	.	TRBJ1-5	CASNPNWGGGEGQPQHF	TGTGCCAGCAACCCAAACTGGGGGGGAGGGGAAGGACAGCCCCAGCATTTT
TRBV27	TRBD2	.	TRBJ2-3	CASSFQRGTQYF	TGTGCCAGCAGTTTCCAGCGGGGTACGCAGTATTTT
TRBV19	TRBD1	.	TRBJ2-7	CASSTTDRGSYEQYF	TGTGCCAGTAGCACGACCGACAGGGGGTCTTACGAGCAGTACTTC
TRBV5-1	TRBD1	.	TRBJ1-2	CASSLDWTGANYGYTF	TGCGCCAGCAGCTTGGACTGGACAGGGGCTAACTATGGCTACACCTTC
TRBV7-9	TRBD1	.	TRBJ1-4	CSWGTANEKLFF	TGTTCCTGGGGGACAGCAAATGAAAAACTGTTTTTT
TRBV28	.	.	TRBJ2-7	CASTPNWGVEQYF	TGTGCCAGCACCCCAAACTGGGGGGTCGAGCAGTACTTC
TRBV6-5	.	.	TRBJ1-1	CASSYNPNGDEAFF	TGTGCCAGCAGTTACAACCCTAACGGGGATGAGGCTTTCTTT
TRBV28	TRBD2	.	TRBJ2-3	CASSPPGGGSTDTQYF	TGTGCCAGCAGCCCCCCGGGAGGGGGTAGCACAGATACGCAGTATTTT
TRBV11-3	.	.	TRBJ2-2	CASSNPRGTGNTGELFF	TGTGCCAGCAGCAACCCCCGAGGGACTGGGAACACCGGGGAGCTGTTTTTT
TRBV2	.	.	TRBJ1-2	CASSETQAGGYTF	TGTGCCAGCAGTGAAACACAGGCGGGAGGCTACACCTTC
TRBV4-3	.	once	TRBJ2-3	CASSLAGTDTQYF	TGCGCCAGCAGCCTAGCAGGCACAGATACGCAGTATTTT
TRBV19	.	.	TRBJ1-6	CASSINFRVVVDSPLHF	TGTGCCAGTAGTATTAATTTTCGGGTGGTAGTTGATTCACCCCTCCACTTT
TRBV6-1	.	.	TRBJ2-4	CASRVRGAKNIQYF	TGTGCCAGCAGAGTCAGGGGAGCCAAAAACATTCAGTACTTC
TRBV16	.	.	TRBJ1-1	CASSQSGAPEAFF	TGTGCCAGCAGCCAATCAGGGGCGCCTGAAGCTTTCTTT